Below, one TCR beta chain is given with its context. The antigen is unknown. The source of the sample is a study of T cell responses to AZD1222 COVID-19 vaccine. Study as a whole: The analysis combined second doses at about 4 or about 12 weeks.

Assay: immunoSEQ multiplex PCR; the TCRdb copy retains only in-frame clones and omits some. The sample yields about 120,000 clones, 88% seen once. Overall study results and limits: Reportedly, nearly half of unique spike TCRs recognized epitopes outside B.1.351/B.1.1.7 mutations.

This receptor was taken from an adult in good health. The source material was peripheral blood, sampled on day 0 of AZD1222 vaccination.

CDR3 amino acids: CASSLGQGGYEQYF. Here the CDR3 DNA reads TGTGCCAGCAGCTTGGGACAGGGTGGGTACGAGCAGTACTTC. The chain employs TRBV11-2 and TRBJ2-7; 9 nucleotides agree with TRBD1. Germline CDR1 is SGHAT and CDR2 is FQNNGV. The CDR3 contains 14 residues. V lost 3 bases, J lost 4 bases, and 4 bases stayed unmatched.